The clone carrying this T cell receptor (beta chain) appeared a single time. This entry comes from a study of radiotherapy plus CTLA-4 blockade in lung cancer. Data came from immunoSEQ multiplex PCR; TCRdb stores just in-frame clones and leaves some out. The table records about 110,000 clones, more than 70% of them present only once. The V end was cut by 4 bases, the J end by 0 bases, with 13 bases between. This CDR3 has 15 residues. Germline CDR1 is KGHSH and CDR2 is LQKENI. This TCR was recovered from a human donor with non-small cell lung cancer that progressed on radiotherapy plus ipilimumab. Some clones in this sample may be carry-over from other donors' samples. The rearrangement uses TRBV18 and TRBJ2-7; a weak D match, TRBD1 (6 bases). The sequencing here drew on peripheral blood, taken from a patient treated with radiotherapy plus ipilimumab. The chain's CDR3 is CASSHTGTSSYEQYF. CDR3 coding DNA: TGTGCCAGCTCACATACCGGGACAAGCTCCTACGAGCAGTACTTC.